The 28 T cell receptor beta chains given below trace back to one sample, sequenced in a study of CD8 T cells in ankylosing spondylitis. TCRdb reprocessed the 5' RACE reads via MiXCR and lists one record per CDR3 protein. The table shows some 350,000 distinct CDR3 sequences, with roughly 15% occurring only once. Sequenced: blood, either unsorted or a sorted T cell fraction (not recorded which). Receptor source: a male donor with ankylosing spondylitis or in good health (not recorded which).

In regard to this clonotype: A much larger clone is a single base away; this may be a read error. J is TRBJ2-3 and V is TRBV5-5; possible D gene TRBD1, 6 bases. Trimming left V 2 bases short and J 0 bases short, with 7 bases between. CDR1 and CDR2 from the germline V gene are SGHKS and YYEKEE (reference sequence). This CDR3 is 14 amino acids long. The CDR3 reads CASSFQGSTDTQYF. The CDR3 DNA is TGTGCCAGCAGCTTTCAGGGGAGCACAGATACGCAGTATTTT.

The gene calls are TRBV14 and TRBJ2-5; TRBD2 agrees at 11 bases. V lost 4 bases and J lost 1; bases outside the gene matches: 5. This CDR3 spans 16 amino acids. Germline assignment: CDR1 SGHDN and CDR2 FVKESK. The CDR3 DNA reads as TGTGCCAGCAGCCGCGGACTAGCGGGCCGCCAAGAGACCCAGTACTTC. It codes for CASSRGLAGRQETQYF.

The chain combines TRBV10-3 with TRBJ2-5; D remains unclear. Germline CDR1 and CDR2: ENHRY and SYGVKD. The ends were cut back, 4 bases at V and 3 bases at J, with 12 bases in the middle. The CDR3 runs to 14 residues. For the CDR3, the DNA is TGTGCCATCAGTGCGGAGAAGGGAAAAGAGACCCAGTACTTC. This codes for CAISAEKGKETQYF.

This chain uses TRBV12-3 or TRBV12-4 with TRBJ2-7, with 8 positions matching TRBD1. V lost 7 bases to trimming and J lost 0 bases; unmatched junction nucleotides: 5. The CDR3 is 14 residues long. The CDR3 coding sequence is TGTGCCAGCAATTCGGACAGGGCCTCCTACGAGCAGTACTTC. This gives the protein CASNSDRASYEQYF.

This chain uses TRBV20-1 with TRBJ2-7; D tentatively fits TRBD1 or TRBD2 (5 bases each). The CDR3 extends over 17 amino acids. With 0 bases removed from V and 2 bases from J, the gap between germline ends came to 20 bases. The V gene's germline CDR1 is DFQATT and CDR2 SNEGSKA (reference sequence). CDR3 protein: CSARDLGARKGPYEQYF. CDR3 DNA: TGCAGTGCTAGAGATCTCGGGGCCAGGAAGGGTCCCTACGAGCAGTACTTC.

The rearrangement uses TRBV5-1 and TRBJ2-6; D is uncertain. The germline CDR1 and CDR2 sequences are SGHRS and YFSETQ. The CDR3 covers 15 residues. Trimming shortened V by 7 bases and J by 1 base, and 12 bases separated the two germline ends. The CDR3 region is CASCPTESGANVLTF. DNA for the CDR3: TGCGCCAGCTGCCCAACTGAGTCTGGGGCCAACGTCCTGACTTTC.

V usage is TRBV7-2 and J usage is TRBJ2-3; TRBD1 or TRBD2 may be the D gene (5 bases each). The CDR3 extends over 15 amino acids. In germline, CDR1 is SGHTA, CDR2 FQGNSA. The ends were cut back, 0 bases at V and 4 bases at J, with 11 bases in the middle. The CDR3 nucleotides are TGTGCCAGCAGCTTAGCCGGGACCACGGCAGATACGCAGTATTTT. This encodes CASSLAGTTADTQYF.

This clonotype was observed a handful of times. The gene calls are TRBV12-3 or TRBV12-4 and TRBJ2-7; D might be TRBD2 (6 bases). The CDR3 is made up of 14 amino acids. The V end lost 6 bases, the J end lost 3 bases, and 15 bases lay between the germline ends. The CDR3 is CASSRHSGSYEQYF. The DNA for the CDR3 is TGTGCCAGCAGCCGCCATAGCGGTAGCTACGAGCAGTACTTC.

This clonotype appeared a few times. The rearrangement links TRBV24-1 to TRBJ2-1; maybe TRBD1 (5 bases). V lost 10 bases and J lost 8, with 17 bases in between. Germline V lookup: CDR1 KGHDR, CDR2 SFDVKD. The CDR3 contains 13 residues. The DNA for the CDR3 is TGTGCCACACAAAAGACAGTAAAGGATGAGCAGTTCTTC. Translation: CATQKTVKDEQFF.

The genes are TRBV29-1 and TRBJ2-2, with a possible D match to TRBD1 (5 bases). The V end lost 6 bases, the J end lost 3 bases, and 14 bases lay between the germline ends. Germline values: CDR1 SQVTM, CDR2 ANQGSEA. The CDR3 is made up of 14 amino acids. The CDR3 nucleotides read TGCAGCGTCTACATACAGGATTACACCGGGGAGCTGTTTTTT. Its translation: CSVYIQDYTGELFF.

This clonotype was observed at least ten times. The genes are TRBV27 and TRBJ2-2, with 13 bases identical to TRBD2. Looked up from germline, CDR1 is MNHEY and CDR2 is SMNVEV (reference sequence). The CDR3 is 17 residues long. With 5 bases clipped from V and 5 bases from J, the junction kept 8 bases outside the gene matches. The DNA for the CDR3 is TGTGCCAGCAGTCCTCGGAGGACTAGCGGGGGAACCGGGGAGCTGTTTTTT. This encodes CASSPRRTSGGTGELFF.

This clonotype occurred many times. The chain uses TRBV12-3 or TRBV12-4 and TRBJ2-3, with D possibly TRBD2 on 6 matching bases. V lost 4 bases and J lost 1, with 15 bases in between. The CDR3 is 16 residues long. CDR3 in DNA: TGTGCCAGCAGTTCCCTACCGGGCGGGGGCACAGATACGCAGTATTTT. This encodes CASSSLPGGGTDTQYF.

Only a few counts were recorded for this clonotype. The chain has TRBV6-5 and TRBJ2-2; 12 bases agree with TRBD2. V gave up 4 bases and J gave up 6 bases; unmatched junction bases: 3. The CDR3 sequence is 15 residues long. The germline V gene has CDR1 MNHEY and CDR2 SVGAGI. The CDR3 DNA is TGTGCCAGCAGTTCCCTAGCGGGGGGGCCCGGGGAGCTGTTTTTT. Translating gives CASSSLAGGPGELFF.

Turning to this clonotype: A junction boundary mismatches the germline segment, possibly from a read error. J is TRBJ2-7 and V is TRBV5-5; 7 bases are shared with TRBD2. The V gene's germline CDR1 is SGHKS and CDR2 YYEKEE (reference sequence). This CDR3 contains 14 residues. CDR3 nucleotide sequence: TGTGCCAGCAGCTTCCGCGGGAGCTCCCACGAGCAGTACTTC. Protein: CASSFRGSSHEQYF.

This clonotype was seen a handful of times. This chain joins TRBV25-1 and TRBJ2-7, with 8 positions matching TRBD1. With 4 bases clipped from V and 0 bases from J, the junction kept 20 bases outside the gene matches. This CDR3 region has 20 residues. Germline CDR1 reads MGHDK; CDR2 reads SYGVNS. The CDR3 DNA sequence: TGTGCCAGCAGTGTCTCCTCCGGACAGGGTGGATCTTCCAGCTCCTACGAGCAGTACTTC. It yields the protein CASSVSSGQGGSSSSYEQYF.

This clonotype came up a few times. This chain uses TRBV25-1 with TRBJ1-6, with TRBD1 matching 8 bases. The length of the CDR3 is 14 residues. V gave up 6 bases and J gave up 8 bases; unmatched junction bases: 6. Per germline, CDR1 MGHDK and CDR2 SYGVNS. For the CDR3, the DNA is TGTGCCAGCAGGCGACAGGGGTCAGATTCACCCCTCCACTTT. This gives the protein CASRRQGSDSPLHF.

This clonotype was detected ten times or more. V is TRBV6-1 and J is TRBJ1-1; 10 bases are a match to TRBD1. The CDR3 is 14 residues long. Germline CDR1 and CDR2: MNHNS and SASEGT. The ends lost 5 bases at V and 4 bases at J; junction bases unmatched: 4. CDR3 in amino acids: CASSMGQGSTEAFF. As DNA, the CDR3 is TGTGCCAGCAGTATGGGACAGGGGAGCACTGAAGCTTTCTTT.

This clonotype showed up just a few times. The DNA of the CDR3 is TGTGCCAGCTCACCCCCCTGGGGACTAGCGGGCACAGATACGCAGTATTTT. Translated: CASSPPWGLAGTDTQYF. The genes are TRBV18 and TRBJ2-3, with 11 bases fitting TRBD2. CDR3 length: 17 amino acids. With 3 bases clipped from V and 1 base from J, the junction kept 6 bases outside the gene matches. CDR1 is KGHSH and CDR2 is LQKENI in the germline V gene.

This clonotype was detected many times. The chain employs TRBV10-3 and TRBJ2-5, with 8 bases identical to TRBD1. The CDR3 is 14 residues long. Trimming removed 8 bases from V and 3 bases from J; junction bases left unmatched: 8. Germline V lookup: CDR1 ENHRY, CDR2 SYGVKD. The CDR3 coding sequence is TGTGCCATCGCCAGGGGGCAAGGGAAAGAGACCCAGTACTTC. Translated: CAIARGQGKETQYF.

This clonotype was detected ten times or more. The chain is built from TRBV10-3 and TRBJ2-1; the D gene could be TRBD1 or TRBD2 (6 bases each). Per the germline V gene, CDR1 is ENHRY and CDR2 is SYGVKD. This CDR3 contains 15 residues. Deletions cut 4 bases from V and 2 bases from J, with 12 bases between. The CDR3 spells CAISVTGGPYNEQFF. As DNA, the CDR3 is TGTGCCATCAGTGTAACTGGGGGGCCCTACAATGAGCAGTTCTTC.

This clonotype was seen more than once but under ten times. The chain uses TRBV11-2 and TRBJ2-2; D is undetermined. This CDR3 region has 14 residues. The V gene's germline CDR1 is SGHAT and CDR2 FQNNGV. Trimming cost V 0 bases and J 1 base, with 3 bases left between them. The CDR3 sequence is CASSLDQNTGELFF. The CDR3 DNA sequence: TGTGCCAGCAGCTTAGATCAGAACACCGGGGAGCTGTTTTTT.

The rearrangement joins TRBV11-3 to TRBJ1-2, with TRBD1 as a possible D gene (5 bases). Germline V lookup: CDR1 SGHNT, CDR2 YENEEA. The germline V and J ends were trimmed by 5 bases and 4 bases, with 11 bases remaining between them. This CDR3 is 13 amino acids long. The CDR3: CASSRGTAYGYTF. Here the CDR3 DNA reads TGTGCCAGCAGCCGCGGGACGGCCTATGGCTACACCTTC.

J is TRBJ2-3 and V is TRBV21-1; the DNA was not used to check the table's D call, TRBD1. TRBV21-1 is a pseudogene. The CDR3 spans 18 residues. CDR3 DNA: TGTGCCAGCAGCAAAGTCGTATGCGGGCTCCCCTGGCTGAATACGCAGTATTTT. As protein: CASSKVVCGLPWLNTQYF.

The V call is TRBV29-1, the J call TRBJ2-5, with D uncertain. The V end was cut by 8 bases, the J end by 5 bases, with 12 bases between. Germline V lookup: CDR1 SQVTM, CDR2 ANQGSEA. The CDR3 consists of 11 residues. The CDR3 is CSSSREETQYF. The CDR3 nucleotides are TGCAGCTCCTCCCGAGAGGAGACCCAGTACTTC. The entire variable domain, with the rest obtained from reference TRBV29-1 and TRBJ2-5, is as follows: SAVISQKPSRDICQRGTSLTIQCQVDSQVTMMFWYRQQPGQSLTLIATANQGSEATYESGFVIDKFPISRPNLTFSTLTVSNMSPEDSSIYLCSSSREETQYFGPGTRLLVL.

This clonotype was observed a few times. The chain uses TRBV20-1 and TRBJ1-5, with D possibly TRBD1 on 5 matching bases. Trimming took 2 bases from V and 7 from J, leaving 12 bases between them. This CDR3 comprises 13 residues. Per the germline V gene, CDR1 is DFQATT and CDR2 is SNEGSKA (reference sequence). CDR3 protein: CSARWGGEQPQHF. The CDR3 nucleotides are TGCAGTGCTAGATGGGGGGGGGAACAGCCCCAGCATTTT.

This clonotype was seen a few times. V and J are TRBV5-1 and TRBJ1-5, with D possibly TRBD1 on 5 matching bases. Between the trimmed V and J ends, which lost 2 bases and 6 bases, there was a span of 9 bases. CDR3 length equals 13 residues. Germline V gene lookup returns CDR1 SGHRS and CDR2 YFSETQ. As DNA, the CDR3 is TGCGCCAGCAGCTTCCTTGGGGGTCAGCCCCAGCATTTT. Its translation is CASSFLGGQPQHF.

Only a few counts were recorded for this clonotype. The V and J genes are TRBV5-5 and TRBJ1-2; D call uncertain. V was cut by 0 bases and J by 4 bases, with 7 bases left in between. The germline CDR1 and CDR2 sequences are SGHKS and YYEKEE (reference sequence). CDR3 length equals 13 residues. DNA for the CDR3: TGTGCCAGCAGCTTGGACTGGATCTATGGCTACACCTTC. As protein: CASSLDWIYGYTF.

This sequence joins TRBV4-1 and TRBJ1-5; D gene ambiguous. Germline V gene lookup returns CDR1 MGHRA and CDR2 YSYEKL. The CDR3 has 14 amino acids. The V gene lost 1 base and the J gene lost 1 base, with 5 bases spanning the gap. The CDR3 DNA is TGCGCCAGCAGCCAAGCCGTCAGCAATCAGCCCCAGCATTTT. Amino acids: CASSQAVSNQPQHF.